This TCR beta chain was recovered during a study of blood T cell repertoires in COVID-19. The CDR3 runs to 12 residues. The germline CDR1 and CDR2 sequences are KGHSH and LQKENI. The V gene lost 6 bases and the J gene lost 2 bases, with 8 bases spanning the gap. This clone was recorded only once. Data came from immunoSEQ multiplex PCR; TCRdb stores just in-frame clones and leaves some out. The sample includes under 300,000 clones, over 75% seen only once; the top ten take 0.8% to 1%. Sequencing input: PBMCs or T cells enriched from blood (not recorded which). The gene calls are TRBV18 and TRBJ2-7; a weak D match, TRBD2 (5 bases). This TCR derives from a young woman who had recovered from COVID-19. The DNA for the CDR3 is TGTGCCAGCTCCCCGGGGACCTACGAGCAGTACTTC. Translating it yields CASSPGTYEQYF.